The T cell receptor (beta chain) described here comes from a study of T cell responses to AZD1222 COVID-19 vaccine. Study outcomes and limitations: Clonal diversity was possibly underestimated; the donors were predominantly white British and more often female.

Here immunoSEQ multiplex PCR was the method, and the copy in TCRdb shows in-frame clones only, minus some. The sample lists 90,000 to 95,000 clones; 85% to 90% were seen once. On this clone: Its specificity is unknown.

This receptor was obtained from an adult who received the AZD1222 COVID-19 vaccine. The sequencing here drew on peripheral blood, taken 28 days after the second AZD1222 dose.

The CDR3 bases are TGTGCCAGCATAGGGGACCGAGATACGCAGTATTTT. Translating it yields CASIGDRDTQYF. This chain connects TRBV28 to TRBJ2-3; either TRBD1 or TRBD2 may fit D (5 bases each). CDR1 and CDR2 from the germline V gene are MDHEN and SYDVKM. Trimming removed 7 bases at V and 5 bases at J, with 10 bases between. The CDR3 loop spans 12 amino acids.